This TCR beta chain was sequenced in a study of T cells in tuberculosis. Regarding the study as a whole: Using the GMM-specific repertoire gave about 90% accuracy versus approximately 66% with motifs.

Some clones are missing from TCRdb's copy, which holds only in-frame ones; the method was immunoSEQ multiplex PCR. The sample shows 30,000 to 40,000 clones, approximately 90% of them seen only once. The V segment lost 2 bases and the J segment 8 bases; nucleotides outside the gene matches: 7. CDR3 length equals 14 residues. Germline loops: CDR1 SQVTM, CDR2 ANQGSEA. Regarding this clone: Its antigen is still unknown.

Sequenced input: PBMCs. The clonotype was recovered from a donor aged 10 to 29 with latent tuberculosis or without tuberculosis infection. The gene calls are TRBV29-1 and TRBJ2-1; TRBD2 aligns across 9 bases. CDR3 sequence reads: CSVEYAGGPYEQFF. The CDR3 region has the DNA TGCAGCGTTGAATACGCGGGGGGGCCATATGAGCAGTTCTTC.